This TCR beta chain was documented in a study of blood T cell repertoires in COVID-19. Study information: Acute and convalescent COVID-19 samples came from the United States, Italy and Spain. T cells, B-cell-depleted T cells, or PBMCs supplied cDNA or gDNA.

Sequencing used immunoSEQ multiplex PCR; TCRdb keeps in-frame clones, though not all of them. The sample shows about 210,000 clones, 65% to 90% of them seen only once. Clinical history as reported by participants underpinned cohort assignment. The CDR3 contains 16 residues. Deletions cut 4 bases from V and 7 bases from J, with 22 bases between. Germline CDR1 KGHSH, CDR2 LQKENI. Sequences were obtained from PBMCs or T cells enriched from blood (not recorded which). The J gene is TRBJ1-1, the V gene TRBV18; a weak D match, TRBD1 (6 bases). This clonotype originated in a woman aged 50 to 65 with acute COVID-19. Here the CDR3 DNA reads TGTGCCAGCTCACTCTTTCAAATCGAGAGGGGGAGTGAAGCTTTCTTT. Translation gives CASSLFQIERGSEAFF. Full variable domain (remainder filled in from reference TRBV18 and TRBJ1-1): NAGVMQNPRHLVRRRGQEARLRCSPMKGHSHVYWYRQLPEEGLKFMVYLQKENIIDESGMPKERFSAEFPKEGPSILRIQQVVRGDSAAYFCASSLFQIERGSEAFFGQGTRLTVV.